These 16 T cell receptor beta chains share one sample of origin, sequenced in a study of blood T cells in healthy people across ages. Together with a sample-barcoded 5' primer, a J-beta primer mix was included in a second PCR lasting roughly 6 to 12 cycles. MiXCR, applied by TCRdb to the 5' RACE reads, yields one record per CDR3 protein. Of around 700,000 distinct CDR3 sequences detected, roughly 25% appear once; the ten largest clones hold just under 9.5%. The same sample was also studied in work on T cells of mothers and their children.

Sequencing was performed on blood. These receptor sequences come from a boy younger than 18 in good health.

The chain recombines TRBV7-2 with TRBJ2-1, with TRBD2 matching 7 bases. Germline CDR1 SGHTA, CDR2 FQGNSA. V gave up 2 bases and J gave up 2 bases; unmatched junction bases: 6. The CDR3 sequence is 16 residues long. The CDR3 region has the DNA TGTGCCAGCAGCTTAAACCAGCGGGGTACCTACAATGAGCAGTTCTTC. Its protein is CASSLNQRGTYNEQFF.

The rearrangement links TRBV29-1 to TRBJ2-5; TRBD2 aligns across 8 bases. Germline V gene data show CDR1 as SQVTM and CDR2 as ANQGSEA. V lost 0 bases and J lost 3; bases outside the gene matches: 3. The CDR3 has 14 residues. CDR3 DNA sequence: TGCAGCGTTGAAGAGACTAGCGAGAAAGAGACCCAGTACTTC. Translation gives CSVEETSEKETQYF.

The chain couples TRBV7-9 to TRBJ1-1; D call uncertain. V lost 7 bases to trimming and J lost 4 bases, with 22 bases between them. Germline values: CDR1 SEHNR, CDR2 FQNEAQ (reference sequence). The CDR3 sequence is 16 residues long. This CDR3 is CASTPPGGFTFTEAFF. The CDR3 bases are TGTGCCAGCACCCCACCTGGTGGATTCACATTCACTGAAGCTTTCTTT.

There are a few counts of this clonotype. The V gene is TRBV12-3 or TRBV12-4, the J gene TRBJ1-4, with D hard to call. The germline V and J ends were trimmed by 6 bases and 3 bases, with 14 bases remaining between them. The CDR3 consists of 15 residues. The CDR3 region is CASRYRPGANEKLFF. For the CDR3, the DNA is TGTGCCAGCAGATATCGACCGGGAGCTAATGAAAAACTGTTTTTT.

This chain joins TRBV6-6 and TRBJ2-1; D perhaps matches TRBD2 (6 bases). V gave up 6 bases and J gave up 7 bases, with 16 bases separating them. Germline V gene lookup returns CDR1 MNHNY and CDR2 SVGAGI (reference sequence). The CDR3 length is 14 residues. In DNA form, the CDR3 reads TGTGCCAGCAGCTGGATTAGCGGAACTAATGAGCAGTTCTTC. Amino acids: CASSWISGTNEQFF.

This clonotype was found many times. CDR3 nucleotide sequence: TGCGCCAGCAGGGGCAGGGGATCCTACAATGAGCAGTTCTTC. Its protein is CASRGRGSYNEQFF. The chain uses TRBV5-1 and TRBJ2-1; D perhaps matches TRBD1 (6 bases). CDR1 is SGHRS, CDR2 YFSETQ, per germline. The length of the CDR3 is 14 residues. Trimming took off 5 bases at V and 1 base at J, with 10 bases between the two ends.

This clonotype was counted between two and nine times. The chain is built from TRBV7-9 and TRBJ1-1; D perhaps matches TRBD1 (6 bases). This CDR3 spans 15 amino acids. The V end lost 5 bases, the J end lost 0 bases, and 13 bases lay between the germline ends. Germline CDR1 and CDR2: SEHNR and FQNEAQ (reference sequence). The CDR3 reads CASSLPQGMNTEAFF. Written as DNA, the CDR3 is TGTGCCAGCAGCCTACCACAGGGCATGAACACTGAAGCTTTCTTT.

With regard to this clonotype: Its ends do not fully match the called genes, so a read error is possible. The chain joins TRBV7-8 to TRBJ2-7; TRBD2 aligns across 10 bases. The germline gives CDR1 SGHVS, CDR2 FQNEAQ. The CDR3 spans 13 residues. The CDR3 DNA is TGTGCCAGCAACTTAGCGGGAGGATGCGAGCAGCACTTC. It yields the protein CASNLAGGCEQHF.

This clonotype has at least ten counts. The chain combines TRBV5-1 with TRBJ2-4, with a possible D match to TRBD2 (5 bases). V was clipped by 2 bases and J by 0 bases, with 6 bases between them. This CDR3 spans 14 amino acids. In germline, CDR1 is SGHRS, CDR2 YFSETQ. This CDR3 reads CASSLAVAKNIQYF. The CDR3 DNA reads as TGCGCCAGCAGCTTAGCGGTAGCCAAAAACATTCAGTACTTC.

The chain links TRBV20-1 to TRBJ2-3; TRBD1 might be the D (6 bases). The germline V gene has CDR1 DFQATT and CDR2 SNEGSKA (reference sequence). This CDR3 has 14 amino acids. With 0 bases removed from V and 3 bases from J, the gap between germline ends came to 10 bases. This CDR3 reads CSARDLTGTDTQYF. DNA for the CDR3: TGCAGTGCTAGAGATTTAACAGGGACAGATACGCAGTATTTT.

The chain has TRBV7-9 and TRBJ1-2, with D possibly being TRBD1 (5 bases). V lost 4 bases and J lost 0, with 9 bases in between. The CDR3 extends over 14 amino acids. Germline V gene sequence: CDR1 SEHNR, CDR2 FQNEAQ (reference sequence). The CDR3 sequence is CASSSTGSNYGYTF. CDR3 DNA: TGTGCCAGCAGCTCCACAGGTTCTAACTATGGCTACACCTTC.

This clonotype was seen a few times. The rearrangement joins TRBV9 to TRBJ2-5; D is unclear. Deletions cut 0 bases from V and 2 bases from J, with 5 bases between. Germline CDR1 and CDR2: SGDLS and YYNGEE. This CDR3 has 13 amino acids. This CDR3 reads CASSVGQQETQYF. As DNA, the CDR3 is TGTGCCAGCAGCGTAGGGCAGCAAGAGACCCAGTACTTC. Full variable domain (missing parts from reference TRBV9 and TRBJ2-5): DSGVTQTPKHLITATGQRVTLRCSPRSGDLSVYWYQQSLDQGLQFLIQYYNGEERAKGNILERFSAQQFPDLHSELNLSSLELGDSALYFCASSVGQQETQYFGPGTRLLVL.

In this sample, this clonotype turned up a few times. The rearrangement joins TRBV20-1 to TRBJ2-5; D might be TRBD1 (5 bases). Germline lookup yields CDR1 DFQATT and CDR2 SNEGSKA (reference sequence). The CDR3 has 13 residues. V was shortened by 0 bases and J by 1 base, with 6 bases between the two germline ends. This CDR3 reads CSARDDSQETQYF. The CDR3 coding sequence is TGCAGTGCTAGAGATGACAGCCAAGAGACCCAGTACTTC.

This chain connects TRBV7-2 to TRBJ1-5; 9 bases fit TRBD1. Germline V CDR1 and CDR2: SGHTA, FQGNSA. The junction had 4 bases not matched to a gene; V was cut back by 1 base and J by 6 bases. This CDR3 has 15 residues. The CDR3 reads CASSLEDRGSQPQHF. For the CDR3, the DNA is TGTGCCAGCAGCTTAGAGGACAGGGGATCTCAGCCCCAGCATTTT. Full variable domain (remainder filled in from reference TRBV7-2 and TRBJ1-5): GAGVSQSPSNKVTEKGKDVELRCDPISGHTALYWYRQSLGQGLEFLIYFQGNSAPDKSGLPSDRFSAERTGGSVSTLTIQRTQQEDSAVYLCASSLEDRGSQPQHFGDGTRLSIL.

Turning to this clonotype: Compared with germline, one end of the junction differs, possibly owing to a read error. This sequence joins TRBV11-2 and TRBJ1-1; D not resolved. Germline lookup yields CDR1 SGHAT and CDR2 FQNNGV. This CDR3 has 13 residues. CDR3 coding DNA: TGTGCCAGCAGCGCTAGGTTGAACACTGAAGCTCTCTTT. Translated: CASSARLNTEALF.

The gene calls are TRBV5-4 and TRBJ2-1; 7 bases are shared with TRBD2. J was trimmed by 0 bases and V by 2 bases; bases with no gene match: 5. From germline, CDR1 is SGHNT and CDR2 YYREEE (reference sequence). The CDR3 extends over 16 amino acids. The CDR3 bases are TGTGCCAGCAGCTTTGGGGGGGGATCCTCCTACAATGAGCAGTTCTTC. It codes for CASSFGGGSSYNEQFF.